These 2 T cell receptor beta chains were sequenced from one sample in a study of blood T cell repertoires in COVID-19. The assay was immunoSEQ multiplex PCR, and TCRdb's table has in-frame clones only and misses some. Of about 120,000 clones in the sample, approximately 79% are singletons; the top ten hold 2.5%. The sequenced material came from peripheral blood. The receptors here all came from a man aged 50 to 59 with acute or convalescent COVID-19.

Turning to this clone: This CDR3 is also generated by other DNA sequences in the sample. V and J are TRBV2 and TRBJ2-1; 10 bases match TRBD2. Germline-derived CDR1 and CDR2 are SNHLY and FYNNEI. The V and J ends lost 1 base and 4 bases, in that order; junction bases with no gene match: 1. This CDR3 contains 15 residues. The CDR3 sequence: CASSEGSGGYNEQFF. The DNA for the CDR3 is TGTGCCAGCAGTGAAGGTAGCGGGGGGTACAATGAGCAGTTCTTC.

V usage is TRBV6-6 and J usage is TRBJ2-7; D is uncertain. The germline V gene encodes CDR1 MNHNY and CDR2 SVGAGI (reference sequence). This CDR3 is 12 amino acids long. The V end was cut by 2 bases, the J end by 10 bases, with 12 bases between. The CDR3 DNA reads TGTGCCAGCAGTTACGTCGGCGGCGAACAGTACTTC. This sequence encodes CASSYVGGEQYF.